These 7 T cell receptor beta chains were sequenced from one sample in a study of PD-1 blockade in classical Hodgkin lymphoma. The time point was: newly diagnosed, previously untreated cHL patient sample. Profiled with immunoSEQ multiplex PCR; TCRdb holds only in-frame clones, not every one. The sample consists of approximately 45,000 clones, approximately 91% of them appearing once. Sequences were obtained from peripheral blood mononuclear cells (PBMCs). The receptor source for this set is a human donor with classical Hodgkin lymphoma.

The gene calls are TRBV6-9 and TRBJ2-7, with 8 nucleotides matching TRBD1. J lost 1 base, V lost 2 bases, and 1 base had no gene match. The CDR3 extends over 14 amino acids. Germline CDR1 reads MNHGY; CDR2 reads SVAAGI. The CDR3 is CASSYRTGSYEQYF. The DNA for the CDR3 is TGTGCCAGCAGTTATCGGACAGGGTCCTACGAGCAGTACTTC.

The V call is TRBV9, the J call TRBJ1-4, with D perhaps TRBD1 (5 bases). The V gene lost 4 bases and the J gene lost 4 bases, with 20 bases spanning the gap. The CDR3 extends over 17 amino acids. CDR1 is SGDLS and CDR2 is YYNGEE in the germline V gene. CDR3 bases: TGTGCCAGCAGCCTAGGGGAGTCGGGAGAGGGTAATGAAAAACTGTTTTTT. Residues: CASSLGESGEGNEKLFF.

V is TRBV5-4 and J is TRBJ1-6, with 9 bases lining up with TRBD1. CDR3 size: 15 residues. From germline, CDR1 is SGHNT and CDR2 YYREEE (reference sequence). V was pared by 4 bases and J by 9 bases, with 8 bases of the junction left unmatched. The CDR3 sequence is CASSPGTGSVSPLHF. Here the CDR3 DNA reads TGTGCCAGCAGCCCAGGGACAGGGAGCGTTTCACCCCTCCACTTT.

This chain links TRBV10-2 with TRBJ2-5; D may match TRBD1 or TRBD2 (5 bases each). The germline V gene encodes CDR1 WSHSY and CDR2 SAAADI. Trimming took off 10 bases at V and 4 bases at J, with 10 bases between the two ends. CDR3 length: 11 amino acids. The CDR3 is CATGAVETQYF. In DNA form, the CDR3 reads TGCGCCACCGGGGCGGTAGAGACCCAGTACTTC.

CDR3 bases: TGTGCCAGCAGTTTAACGGTCGCGGGAGGGGTCGACGAGCAGTACTTC. It specifies CASSLTVAGGVDEQYF. This rearrangement joins TRBV28 to TRBJ2-7; 9 positions agree with TRBD2. The germline gives CDR1 MDHEN, CDR2 SYDVKM. V lost 2 bases, J lost 5 bases, and 10 bases stayed unmatched. This CDR3 comprises 16 residues.

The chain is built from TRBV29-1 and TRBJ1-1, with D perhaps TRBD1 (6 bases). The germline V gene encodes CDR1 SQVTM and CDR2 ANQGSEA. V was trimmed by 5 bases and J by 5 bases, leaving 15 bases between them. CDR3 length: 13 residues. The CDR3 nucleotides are TGCAGCGTTACACAGGGTGGGGGAACTGAAGCTTTCTTT. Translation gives CSVTQGGGTEAFF.

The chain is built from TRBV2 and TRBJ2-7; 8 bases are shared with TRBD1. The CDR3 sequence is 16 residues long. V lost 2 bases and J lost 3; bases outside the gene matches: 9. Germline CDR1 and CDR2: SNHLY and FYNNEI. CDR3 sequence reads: CASSEMVGTGVYEQYF. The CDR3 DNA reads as TGTGCCAGCAGTGAAATGGTAGGGACAGGAGTCTACGAGCAGTACTTC.